This T cell receptor beta chain was recorded in a study of blood T cell repertoires in COVID-19. Overall study: Nucleic acid was either cDNA or gDNA, and it came from T cells, B-cell-depleted T cells, or PBMCs.

Profiled with immunoSEQ multiplex PCR; TCRdb holds only in-frame clones, not every one. The sample shows roughly 300,000 clones, around 88% of them seen only once. This CDR3 contains 15 residues. Germline V lookup: CDR1 LNHDA, CDR2 SQIVND (reference sequence). Trimming at V came to 6 bases and at J to 4 bases, leaving 7 bases not matched to a gene. This clone was counted only a few times. The TCR sequence derives from a woman aged 45 to 65 with acute or convalescent COVID-19. The sample consisted of peripheral blood. The chain uses TRBV19 and TRBJ2-1; TRBD1 aligns across 9 bases. The CDR3 bases are TGTGCCAGTAGGCGGGACAGGGAGAGGTACAATGAGCAGTTCTTC. This sequence encodes CASRRDRERYNEQFF. The complete variable domain, with remaining parts taken from reference TRBV19 and TRBJ2-1, reads DGGITQSPKYLFRKEGQNVTLSCEQNLNHDAMYWYRQDPGQGLRLIYYSQIVNDFQKGDIAEGYSVSREKKESFPLTVTSAQKNPTAFYLCASRRDRERYNEQFFGPGTRLTVL.